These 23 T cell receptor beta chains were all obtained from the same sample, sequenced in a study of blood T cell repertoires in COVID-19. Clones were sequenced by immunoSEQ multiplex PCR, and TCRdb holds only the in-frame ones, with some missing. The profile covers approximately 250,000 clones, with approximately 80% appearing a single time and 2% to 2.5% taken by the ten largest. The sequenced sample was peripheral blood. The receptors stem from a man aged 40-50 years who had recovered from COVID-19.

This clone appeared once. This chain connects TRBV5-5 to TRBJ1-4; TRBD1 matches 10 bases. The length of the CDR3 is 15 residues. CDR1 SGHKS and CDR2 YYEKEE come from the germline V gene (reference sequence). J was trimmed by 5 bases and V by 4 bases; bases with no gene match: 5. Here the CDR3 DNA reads TGTGCCAGCAGCCTAATGACAGGGGGCAATGAAAAACTGTTTTTT. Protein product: CASSLMTGGNEKLFF.

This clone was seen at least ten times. The CDR3, as DNA: TGTGCCAGCAGTGAACCGTCGGAAGGGCTAGCGGGAAATGAGCAGTTCTTC. Translation: CASSEPSEGLAGNEQFF. The rearrangement joins TRBV6-1 to TRBJ2-1; 9 nucleotides match TRBD2. V trimming: 2 bases; J trimming: 7 bases; junction bases outside the gene matches: 12. This CDR3 region has 17 residues. Germline assignment: CDR1 MNHNS and CDR2 SASEGT.

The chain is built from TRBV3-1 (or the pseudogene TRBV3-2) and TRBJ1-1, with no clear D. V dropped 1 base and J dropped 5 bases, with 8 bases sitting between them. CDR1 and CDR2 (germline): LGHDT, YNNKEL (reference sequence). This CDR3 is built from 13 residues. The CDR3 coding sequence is TGTGCCAGCAGCCAAGGGGCACCGACTGAAGCTTTCTTT. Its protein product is CASSQGAPTEAFF.

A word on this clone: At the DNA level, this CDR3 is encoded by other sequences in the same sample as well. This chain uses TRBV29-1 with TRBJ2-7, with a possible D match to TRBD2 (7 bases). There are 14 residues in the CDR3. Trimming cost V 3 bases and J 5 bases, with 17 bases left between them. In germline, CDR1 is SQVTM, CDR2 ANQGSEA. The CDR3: CSVEGGRGVDEQYF. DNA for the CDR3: TGCAGCGTTGAGGGGGGGCGGGGAGTCGACGAGCAGTACTTC.

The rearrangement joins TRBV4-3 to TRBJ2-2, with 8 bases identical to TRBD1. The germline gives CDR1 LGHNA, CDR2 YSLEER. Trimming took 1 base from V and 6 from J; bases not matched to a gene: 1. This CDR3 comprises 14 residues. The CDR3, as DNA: TGCGCCAGCAGCCAAGGACAGGGGTCCGGGGAGCTGTTTTTT. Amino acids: CASSQGQGSGELFF.

The CDR3 is CASSQGFLSARWGNTIYF. Here the CDR3 DNA reads TGTGCCAGCAGCCAAGGCTTTTTGTCTGCCAGATGGGGAAACACCATATATTTT. The rearrangement uses TRBV14 and TRBJ1-3; D unresolved. The CDR3 loop spans 18 amino acids. CDR1 SGHDN and CDR2 FVKESK come from the germline V gene. V was pared by 1 base and J by 4 bases, with 20 bases between.

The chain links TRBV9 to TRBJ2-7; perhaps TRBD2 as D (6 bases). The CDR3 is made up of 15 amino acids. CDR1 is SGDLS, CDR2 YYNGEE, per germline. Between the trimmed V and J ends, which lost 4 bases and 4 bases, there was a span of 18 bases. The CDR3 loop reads CASSPRSEAGYEQYF. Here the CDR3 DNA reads TGTGCCAGCAGCCCCCGGTCGGAGGCGGGGTACGAGCAGTACTTC.

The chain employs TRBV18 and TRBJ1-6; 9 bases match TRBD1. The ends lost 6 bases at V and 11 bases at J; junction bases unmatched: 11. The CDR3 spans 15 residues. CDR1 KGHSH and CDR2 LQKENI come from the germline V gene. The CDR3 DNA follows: TGTGCCAGCTCCCAGGGACAGGGCCTGACTACACCCCTCCACTTT. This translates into CASSQGQGLTTPLHF. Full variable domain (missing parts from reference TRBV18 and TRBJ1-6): NAGVMQNPRHLVRRRGQEARLRCSPMKGHSHVYWYRQLPEEGLKFMVYLQKENIIDESGMPKERFSAEFPKEGPSILRIQQVVRGDSAAYFCASSQGQGLTTPLHFGNGTRLTVT.

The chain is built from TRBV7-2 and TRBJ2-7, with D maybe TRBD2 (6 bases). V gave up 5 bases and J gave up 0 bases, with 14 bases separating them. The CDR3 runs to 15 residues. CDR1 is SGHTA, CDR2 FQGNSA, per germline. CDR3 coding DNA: TGTGCCAGCAGCCGTTTTAGCGGAAGCTCCTACGAGCAGTACTTC. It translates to CASSRFSGSSYEQYF.

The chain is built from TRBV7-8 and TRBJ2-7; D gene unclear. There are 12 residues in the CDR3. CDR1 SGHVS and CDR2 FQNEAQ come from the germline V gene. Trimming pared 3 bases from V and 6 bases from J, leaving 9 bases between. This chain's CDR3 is CASSFSVTEQYF. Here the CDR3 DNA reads TGTGCCAGCAGCTTTTCGGTCACCGAGCAGTACTTC.

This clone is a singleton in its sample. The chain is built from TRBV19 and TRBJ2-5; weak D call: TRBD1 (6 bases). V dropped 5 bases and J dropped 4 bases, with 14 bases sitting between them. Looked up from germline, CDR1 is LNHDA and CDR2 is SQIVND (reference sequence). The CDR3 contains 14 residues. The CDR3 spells CASSPRTAGETQYF. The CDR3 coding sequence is TGTGCCAGTAGTCCCCGGACAGCCGGAGAGACCCAGTACTTC.

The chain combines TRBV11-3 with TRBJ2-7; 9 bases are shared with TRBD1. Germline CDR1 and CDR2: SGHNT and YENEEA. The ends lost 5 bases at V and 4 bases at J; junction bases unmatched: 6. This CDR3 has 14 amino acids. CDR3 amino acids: CASSDGQGRYEQYF. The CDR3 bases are TGTGCCAGCAGCGATGGACAGGGGAGGTACGAGCAGTACTTC.

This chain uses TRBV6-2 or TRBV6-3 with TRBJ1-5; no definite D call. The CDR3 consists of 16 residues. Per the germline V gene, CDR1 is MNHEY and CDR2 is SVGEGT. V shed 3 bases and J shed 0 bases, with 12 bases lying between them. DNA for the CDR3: TGTGCCAGCAGTTATTTCCGAGCTTATAGCAATCAGCCCCAGCATTTT. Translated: CASSYFRAYSNQPQHF.

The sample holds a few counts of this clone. CDR3 sequence reads: CASRIPGGGEETQYF. CDR3 coding DNA: TGTGCAAGTCGCATACCGGGCGGGGGGGAAGAGACCCAGTACTTC. This sequence joins TRBV12-2 and TRBJ2-5; the table's D call, TRBD2, was not checked against the DNA. TRBV12-2 is a known pseudogene. The CDR3 extends over 15 amino acids.

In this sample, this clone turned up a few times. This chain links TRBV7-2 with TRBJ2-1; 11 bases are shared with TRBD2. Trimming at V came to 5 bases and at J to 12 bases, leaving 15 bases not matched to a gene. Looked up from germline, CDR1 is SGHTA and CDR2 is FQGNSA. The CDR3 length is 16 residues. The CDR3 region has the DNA TGTGCCAGCAGCGATATAGAGGGTCTAGCGGGGGGAATGCAGTTCTTC. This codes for CASSDIEGLAGGMQFF.

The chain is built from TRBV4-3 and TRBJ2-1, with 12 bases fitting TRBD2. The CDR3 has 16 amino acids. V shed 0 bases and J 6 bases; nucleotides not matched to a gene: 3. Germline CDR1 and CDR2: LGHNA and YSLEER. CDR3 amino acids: CASSQDPSGGANEQFF. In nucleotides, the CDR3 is TGCGCCAGCAGCCAAGATCCTAGCGGGGGGGCCAATGAGCAGTTCTTC.

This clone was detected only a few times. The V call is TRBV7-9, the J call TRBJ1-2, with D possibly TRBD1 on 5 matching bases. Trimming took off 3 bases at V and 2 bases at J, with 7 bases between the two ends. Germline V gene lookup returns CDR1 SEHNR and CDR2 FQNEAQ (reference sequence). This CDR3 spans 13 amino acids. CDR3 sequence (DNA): TGTGCCAGCAGCTTCGACAGCAACTATGGCTACACCTTC. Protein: CASSFDSNYGYTF.

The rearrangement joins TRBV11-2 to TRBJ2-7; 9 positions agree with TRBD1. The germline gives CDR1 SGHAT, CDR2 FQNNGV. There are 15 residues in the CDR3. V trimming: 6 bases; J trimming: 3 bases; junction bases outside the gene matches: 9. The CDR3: CASSPGGGQGYEQYF. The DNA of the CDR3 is TGTGCCAGCAGTCCAGGCGGGGGACAGGGCTACGAGCAGTACTTC.

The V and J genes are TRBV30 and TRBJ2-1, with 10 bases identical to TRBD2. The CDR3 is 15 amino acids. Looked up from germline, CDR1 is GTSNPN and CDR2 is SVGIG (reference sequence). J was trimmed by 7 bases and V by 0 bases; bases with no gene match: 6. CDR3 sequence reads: CAWSVGAGGRNEQFF. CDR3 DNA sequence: TGTGCCTGGAGTGTTGGAGCGGGGGGGCGAAATGAGCAGTTCTTC.

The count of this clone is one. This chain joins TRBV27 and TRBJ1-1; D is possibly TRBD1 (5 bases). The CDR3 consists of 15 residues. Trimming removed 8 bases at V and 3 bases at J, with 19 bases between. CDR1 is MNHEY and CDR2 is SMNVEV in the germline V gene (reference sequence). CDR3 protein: CASRGGGDGYTEAFF. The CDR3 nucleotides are TGTGCCAGCCGTGGGGGAGGGGATGGGTACACTGAAGCTTTCTTT.

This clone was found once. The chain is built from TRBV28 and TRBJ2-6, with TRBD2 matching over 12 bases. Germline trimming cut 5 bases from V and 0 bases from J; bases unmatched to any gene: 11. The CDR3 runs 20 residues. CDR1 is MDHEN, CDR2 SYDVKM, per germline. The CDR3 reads CASSPSQLAGGYSGANVLTF. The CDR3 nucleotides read TGTGCCAGCAGTCCCTCCCAACTAGCGGGGGGCTACTCTGGGGCCAACGTCCTGACTTTC.

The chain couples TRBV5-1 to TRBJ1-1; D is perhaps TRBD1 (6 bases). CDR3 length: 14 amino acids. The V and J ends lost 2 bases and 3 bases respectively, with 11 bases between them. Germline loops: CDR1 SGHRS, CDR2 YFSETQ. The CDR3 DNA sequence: TGCGCCAGCAGCTTATACAGGGCGCACACTGAAGCTTTCTTT. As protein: CASSLYRAHTEAFF.

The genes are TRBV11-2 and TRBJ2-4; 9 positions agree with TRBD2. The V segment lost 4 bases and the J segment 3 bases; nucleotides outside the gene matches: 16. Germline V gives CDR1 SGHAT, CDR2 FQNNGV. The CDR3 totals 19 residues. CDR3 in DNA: TGTGCCAGCAGCTCCCGCGTTGCGGGAGGGCCGGGGGGCAAAAACATTCAGTACTTC. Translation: CASSSRVAGGPGGKNIQYF.